This TCR beta chain was sequenced for a study of monozygotic twins with inflammatory bowel disease. Study observations and caveats: A single strong IBD-associated signal or clonotype was not supported by the findings. Among patients, repertoires may have gained variability from differing immunosuppressive treatments. The sharing of clonotypes with others was lower in IBD patients than in healthy twins, especially with disease activity.

Each TCR library used around 4,000 ng of total RNA. TCRdb re-called the 5' RACE reads; one entry per CDR3 protein, DNA not given. This sample lists under 150,000 distinct CDR3 sequences; its ten largest clones have around 2.5%. Notes on this clonotype: What it recognizes is unknown.

CDR3 size: 15 residues. From germline, CDR1 is SGHVS and CDR2 FNYEAQ. The origin of this receptor is a human donor with ulcerative colitis or Crohn's disease, or a healthy co-twin of an affected twin (not recorded which). Sample: blood. V gene TRBV7-6 combines with J gene TRBJ2-7; TCRdb selects TRBD1, and the lack of DNA leaves this call unchecked. The CDR3 is CASSLVAGPGVEQYF.